This T cell receptor beta chain was documented in a study of blood T cell repertoires in COVID-19. As handled by the study authors: Estimated nucleated cell counts came from reference gene primer amplification. Profiling relied on immunoSEQ multiplex PCR, and the TCRdb table lists in-frame clones only, not all of them. The V and J calls and clone size come from that table; D and trimming were worked out from the DNA. The sample contains around 250,000 clones, approximately 83% of which appear only once. V trimming: 5 bases; J trimming: 3 bases; junction bases outside the gene matches: 9. This CDR3 is built from 16 residues. Germline lookup yields CDR1 PRHDT and CDR2 FYEKMQ (reference sequence). Those enrolled, adults aged 18 to 89 years, came from some 25 US areas. Clinical history reported by participants formed the basis on which cohorts were assigned. Resolution of symptoms, clearance, or two negative PCRs was present in recovered Cohort 3 donors.

The chain carries TRBV13 and TRBJ2-2; TRBD2 aligns across 7 bases. The sequence was obtained from a man aged 50 to 60 who had recovered from COVID-19. Sequencing was done on a sample of PBMCs or T cells enriched from blood (not recorded which). The chain's CDR3 is CASSRTYGGYTGELFF. CDR3 nucleotide sequence: TGTGCCAGCAGCCGGACTTACGGGGGGTACACCGGGGAGCTGTTTTTT.